Listed here is a single TCR beta chain. Its antigen remains unidentified. The data stem from a study of vaccination effects on CD4 cells after COVID-19. ViraFEST assay sequencing came after antigen-specific CD4+ T cells were expanded with viral peptide pools. Scientists isolated CD4+ T cells after a roughly 9-day culture period ended. Nobody among the vaccine recipients had prior SARS-CoV-2 infection (nucleocapsid antibodies were negative). TCRdb's table, derived via immunoSEQ multiplex PCR, lists solely in-frame clones and lacks some. This sample yields approximately 74,000 clones, of which approximately 72% are seen a single time; less than 3% belongs to the top ten. Specimen: CD4+ T cells from PBMCs cultured with HCoV-NL63 spike peptides, collected before COVID-19 vaccination. This TCR was recovered from a human donor who received a COVID-19 vaccine.

The CDR3 spells CAWSSGVNEQFF. The CDR3 region has the DNA TGTGCCTGGAGCAGCGGGGTGAATGAGCAGTTCTTC. V is TRBV30 and J is TRBJ2-1, with 7 bases lining up with TRBD2. In germline, CDR1 is GTSNPN, CDR2 SVGIG (reference sequence). Trimming cost V 3 bases and J 7 bases; bases outside gene matches: 3. This CDR3 comprises 12 residues.